Listed here are 7 T cell receptor beta chains from one sample, sequenced in a study of T cell responses to AZD1222 COVID-19 vaccine. Measured with immunoSEQ multiplex PCR; TCRdb has only the in-frame clones, and not every one. Seen here are 130,000 or so clones, around 94% observed once, and the top ten hold around 7%. This material consisted of peripheral blood, taken on day 0 of AZD1222 vaccination. The receptors were sampled from an adult in good health.

The chain joins TRBV15 to TRBJ2-7; TRBD2 agrees at 10 bases. Germline V lookup: CDR1 LNHNV, CDR2 YYDKDF (reference sequence). This CDR3 has 15 amino acids. V trimming: 5 bases; J trimming: 5 bases; junction bases outside the gene matches: 9. For the CDR3, the DNA is TGTGCCACCAGCCGTAGGGCTAGCGGGAGTGACGAGCAGTACTTC. Its translation: CATSRRASGSDEQYF. The whole variable domain, remainder taken from reference TRBV15 and TRBJ2-7, is DAMVIQNPRYQVTQFGKPVTLSCSQTLNHNVMYWYQQKSSQAPKLLFHYYDKDFNNEADTPDNFQSRRPNTSFCFLDIRSPGLGDTAMYLCATSRRASGSDEQYFGPGTRLTVT.

V gene TRBV7-8 combines with J gene TRBJ2-3; TRBD2 matches at 9 bases. There are 16 residues in the CDR3. V dropped 0 bases and J dropped 10; count of bases not matched to a gene: 11. Germline assignment: CDR1 SGHVS and CDR2 FQNEAQ. This CDR3 is CASSLALSAGGPAQYF. DNA for the CDR3: TGTGCCAGCAGCTTAGCGTTATCGGCGGGAGGGCCTGCGCAGTATTTT.

The chain links TRBV27 to TRBJ1-5; D is uncertain. The CDR3 loop spans 14 amino acids. From germline, CDR1 is MNHEY and CDR2 SMNVEV (reference sequence). V gave up 2 bases and J gave up 3 bases, with 8 bases separating them. For the CDR3, the DNA is TGTGCCAGCAGTTTAACGAGGGTCAATCAGCCCCAGCATTTT. Translated: CASSLTRVNQPQHF.

This rearrangement joins TRBV14 to TRBJ2-2, with TRBD1 matching 8 bases. J gave up 5 bases and V 1 base, and 3 bases lay outside the gene matches. Germline lookup yields CDR1 SGHDN and CDR2 FVKESK. The CDR3 extends over 15 amino acids. The CDR3 is CASSQGTGRTGELFF. The DNA for the CDR3 is TGTGCCAGCAGCCAAGGGACAGGGAGAACCGGGGAGCTGTTTTTT.

The V and J genes are TRBV2 and TRBJ1-4; D is possibly TRBD1 (6 bases). The CDR3 totals 14 residues. Germline CDR1 SNHLY, CDR2 FYNNEI. Trimming stripped 5 bases from V and 4 bases from J, with 11 bases between. The CDR3 spells CASSSTGINEKLFF. For the CDR3, the DNA is TGTGCCAGCAGTTCTACAGGGATTAATGAAAAACTGTTTTTT.

The chain combines TRBV19 with TRBJ2-2; perhaps TRBD2 as D (6 bases). V lost 3 bases and J 5 bases, leaving 13 bases between the germline ends. The CDR3 runs to 15 residues. Germline assignment: CDR1 LNHDA and CDR2 SQIVND (reference sequence). This chain's CDR3 is CASSMDRRETGELFF. The CDR3 DNA follows: TGTGCCAGTAGTATGGATAGGAGGGAAACCGGGGAGCTGTTTTTT.

V gene TRBV19 combines with J gene TRBJ1-5; D not resolved. The CDR3 sequence is 15 residues long. The germline CDR1 and CDR2 sequences are LNHDA and SQIVND (reference sequence). V lost 3 bases, J lost 0 bases, and 9 bases lay in between. The CDR3 DNA reads TGTGCCAGTAGTATGGCCGCGTCTAGCAATCAGCCCCAGCATTTT. Encoded protein: CASSMAASSNQPQHF.